A single sample gave rise to the 3 T cell receptor beta chains below, sequenced in a study of T cells after yellow fever vaccination. TCRdb re-called the 5' RACE reads with MiXCR, one entry per CDR3 protein. The table includes 300,000 or so distinct CDR3 sequences, roughly 9% detected once. The sequencing used CD4+ T cells sorted from PBMCs, collected 5 days after the yellow fever booster vaccination. These receptors were collected from a man in his late teens or twenties who received the YFV17D yellow fever vaccine.

The rearrangement uses TRBV12-3 or TRBV12-4 and TRBJ2-2; 7 bases match TRBD2. The CDR3 covers 18 residues. V shed 2 bases, J shed 0 bases, and the junction held 9 bases outside the gene matches. The DNA for the CDR3 is TGTGCCAGCAGTTTATATGGCTGGGAGGGCACGAACACCGGGGAGCTGTTTTTT. Translation gives CASSLYGWEGTNTGELFF.

J is TRBJ2-5 and V is TRBV21-1; the D call in the table, TRBD1, was not verified against the DNA. TRBV21-1 is a documented pseudogene. CDR3 size: 13 residues. The CDR3 protein is CASGSLEDETQYF. Written as DNA, the CDR3 is TGTGCCTCCGGGAGCCTCGAGGACGAGACCCAGTACTTC.

Only a few counts were recorded for this clonotype. The chain carries TRBV4-2 and TRBJ2-6, with D uncertain. Germline values: CDR1 LGHNA, CDR2 YNFKEQ. Trimming took off 0 bases at V and 0 bases at J, with 9 bases between the two ends. CDR3 length: 17 residues. The CDR3 DNA reads as TGTGCCAGCAGCCAAGATGGCAGTGCCTCTGGGGCCAACGTCCTGACTTTC. This translates into CASSQDGSASGANVLTF.